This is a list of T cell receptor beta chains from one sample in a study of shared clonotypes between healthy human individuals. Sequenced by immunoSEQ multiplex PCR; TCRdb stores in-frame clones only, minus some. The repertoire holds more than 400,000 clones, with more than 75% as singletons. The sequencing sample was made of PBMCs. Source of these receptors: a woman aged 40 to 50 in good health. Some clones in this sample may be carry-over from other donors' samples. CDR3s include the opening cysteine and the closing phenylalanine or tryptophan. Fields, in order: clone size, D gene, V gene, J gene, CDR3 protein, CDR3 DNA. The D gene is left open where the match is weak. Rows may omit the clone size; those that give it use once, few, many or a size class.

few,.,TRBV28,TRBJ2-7,CASTLPGDTYEQYF,TGTGCCAGCACCCTCCCCGGGGATACCTACGAGCAGTACTTC
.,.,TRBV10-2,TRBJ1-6,CAGRHSPLHF,TGCGCCGGCCGTCATTCACCCCTCCACTTT
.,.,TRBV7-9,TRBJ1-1,CASRSGTVNTEAFF,TGTGCCAGCAGGTCCGGGACCGTAAACACTGAAGCTTTCTTT
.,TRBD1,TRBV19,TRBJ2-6,CASSIPRDRAGANVLTF,TGTGCCAGTAGTATACCCCGCGACAGGGCTGGGGCCAACGTCCTGACTTTC
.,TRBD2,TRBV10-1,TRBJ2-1,CASLGFRGLAGEVPYNEQFF,TGCGCCAGCCTGGGGTTTAGGGGACTAGCGGGAGAAGTCCCCTACAATGAGCAGTTCTTC
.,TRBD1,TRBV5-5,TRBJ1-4,CASSLRTGNNEKLFF,TGTGCCAGCAGCTTAAGGACAGGCAATAATGAAAAACTGTTTTTT
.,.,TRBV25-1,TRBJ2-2,CASSDRRTGELFF,TGTGCCAGCAGTGATCGGAGAACCGGGGAGCTGTTTTTT
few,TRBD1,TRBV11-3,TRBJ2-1,CASSLTGNEQFF,TGTGCCAGCAGCTTGACAGGGAATGAGCAGTTCTTC
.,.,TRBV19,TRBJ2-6,CASSPTRGANVLTF,TGTGCCAGTAGCCCCACTCGTGGGGCCAACGTCCTGACTTTC
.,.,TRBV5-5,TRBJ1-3,CASSLESSGNTIYF,TGTGCCAGCAGCTTGGAGAGCTCTGGAAACACCATATATTTT
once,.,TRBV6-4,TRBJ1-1,CASSDSAGRKAEAFF,TGTGCCAGCAGTGACTCGGCAGGTCGGAAAGCTGAAGCTTTCTTT
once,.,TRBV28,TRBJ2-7,CASSFIYRAGPYEQYF,TGTGCCAGCAGTTTCATTTACCGCGCGGGACCCTACGAGCAGTACTTC
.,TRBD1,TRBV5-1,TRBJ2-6,CASSSQLWTGGFGGANVLTF,TGCGCCAGCAGCTCCCAGTTGTGGACAGGGGGCTTCGGTGGGGCCAACGTCCTGACTTTC
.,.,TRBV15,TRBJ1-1,CATSRVPRGRTEAFF,TGTGCCACCAGCAGAGTCCCTCGGGGGCGAACTGAAGCTTTCTTT
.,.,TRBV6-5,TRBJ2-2,CASSYSAYTGELFF,TGTGCCAGCAGTTATTCAGCCTACACCGGGGAGCTGTTTTTT
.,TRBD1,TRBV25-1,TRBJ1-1,CASIGTAGSSEAFF,TGTGCCAGCATTGGGACAGCCGGGTCCTCTGAAGCTTTCTTT
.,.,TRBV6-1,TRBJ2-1,CASSGDRGEQFF,TGTGCCAGCAGTGGCGATCGGGGTGAGCAGTTCTTC
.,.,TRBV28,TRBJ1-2,CASSPGGGWSYTF,TGTGCCAGCAGTCCCGGCGGGGGTTGGAGCTACACCTTC
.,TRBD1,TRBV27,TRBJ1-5,CASKSGRGLRNQPQHF,TGTGCCAGCAAATCTGGCAGGGGGCTCCGCAATCAGCCCCAGCATTTT
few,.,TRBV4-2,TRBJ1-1,CASSQFYNTEAFF,TGTGCCAGCAGCCAATTTTATAACACTGAAGCTTTCTTT
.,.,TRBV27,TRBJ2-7,CASSLAPPRYEQYF,TGTGCCAGCAGTTTAGCCCCCCCCCGCTACGAGCAGTACTTC
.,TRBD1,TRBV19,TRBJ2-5,CASSWGQHQETQYF,TGTGCCAGTAGCTGGGGACAGCACCAAGAGACCCAGTACTTC
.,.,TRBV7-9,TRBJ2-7,CASSLGGSHEQYF,TGTGCCAGCAGCTTAGGGGGTTCCCACGAGCAGTACTTC
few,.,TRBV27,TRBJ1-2,CASSNLGDRANYGYTF,TGTGCCAGCAGCAACCTAGGGGACCGAGCTAACTATGGCTACACCTTC
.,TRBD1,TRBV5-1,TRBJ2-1,CASSSPGGSNEQFF,TGCGCCAGCAGCTCTCCAGGGGGCAGTAATGAGCAGTTCTTC
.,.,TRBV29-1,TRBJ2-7,CSAVRGSQLSYEQYF,TGCAGCGCCGTTAGGGGCAGTCAGCTTTCCTACGAGCAGTACTTC
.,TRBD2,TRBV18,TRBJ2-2,CASSPSISGSLAGELFF,TGTGCCAGCTCACCGAGTATCAGCGGGAGCCTCGCCGGGGAGCTGTTTTTT
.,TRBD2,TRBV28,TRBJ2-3,CASRASGAGVWDTQYF,TGTGCCAGCAGGGCGAGCGGAGCGGGGGTCTGGGATACGCAGTATTTT
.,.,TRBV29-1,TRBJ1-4,CSALEGEVEKLFF,TGCAGCGCCCTAGAGGGGGAGGTTGAAAAACTGTTTTTT
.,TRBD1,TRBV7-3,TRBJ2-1,CASSSTGDGSYNEQFF,TGTGCCAGCAGCTCTACAGGGGATGGGTCCTACAATGAGCAGTTCTTC
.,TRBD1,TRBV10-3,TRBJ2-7,CAISTPRGQGSGEQYF,TGTGCCATCAGCACGCCGAGGGGACAGGGCTCAGGTGAGCAGTACTTC
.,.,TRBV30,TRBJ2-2,CAWTPGGELLNTGELFF,TGTGCCTGGACCCCCGGGGGCGAGCTCCTGAACACCGGGGAGCTGTTTTTT
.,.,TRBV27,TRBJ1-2,CASSLRRDIGYTF,TGTGCCAGCAGTTTACGCCGGGACATTGGCTACACCTTC
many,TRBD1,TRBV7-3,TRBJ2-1,CASSRDSTSLNEQFF,TGTGCCAGCAGCCGGGACAGCACGTCTTTAAATGAGCAGTTCTTC
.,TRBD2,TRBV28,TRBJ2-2,CASSSGREGRTGELFF,TGTGCCAGCAGTTCCGGGCGGGAGGGCCGCACCGGGGAGCTGTTTTTT
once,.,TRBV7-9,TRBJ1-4,CASSLGGWEEKLFF,TGTGCCAGCAGCTTAGGAGGGTGGGAAGAAAAACTGTTTTTT
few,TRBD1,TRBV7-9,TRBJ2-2,CASSPRGYTGELFF,TGTGCCAGCAGCCCCAGGGGGTACACCGGGGAGCTGTTTTTT
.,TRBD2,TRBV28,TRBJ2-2,CASSLGGLAGGTGELFF,TGTGCCAGCAGTTTAGGTGGCTTAGCGGGAGGTACCGGGGAGCTGTTTTTT
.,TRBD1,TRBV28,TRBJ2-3,CASSGQGTDTQYF,TGTGCCAGCAGTGGACAGGGGACAGATACGCAGTATTTT
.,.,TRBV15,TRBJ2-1,CATTGPRGNEQFF,TGTGCCACCACGGGACCACGGGGCAATGAGCAGTTCTTC
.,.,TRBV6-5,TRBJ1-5,CASKGSNQPQHF,TGTGCCAGCAAGGGCAGCAATCAGCCCCAGCATTTT
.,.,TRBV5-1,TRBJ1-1,CASSLQGLEAFF,TGCGCCAGCAGCTTGCAGGGACTAGAGGCTTTCTTT
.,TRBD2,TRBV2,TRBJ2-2,CASKYEAGAVGELFF,TGTGCCAGCAAGTATGAAGCGGGAGCTGTCGGGGAGCTGTTTTTT
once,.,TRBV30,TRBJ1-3,CAWAQGLSGNTIYF,TGTGCCTGGGCCCAAGGCCTCTCTGGAAACACCATATATTTT
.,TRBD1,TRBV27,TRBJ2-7,CASSLNRGSYEQYF,TGTGCCAGCAGCCTTAACAGGGGCTCCTACGAGCAGTACTTC
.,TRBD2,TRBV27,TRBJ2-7,CASRASGSYEQYF,TGTGCCAGCAGAGCTAGCGGGAGCTACGAGCAGTACTTC
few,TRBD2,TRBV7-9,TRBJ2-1,CASCRSSGSYNEQFF,TGTGCCTCCTGTAGATCTAGCGGATCTTACAATGAGCAGTTCTTC